This paragraph reports one T cell receptor (beta chain). Germline V gives CDR1 SGHVS, CDR2 FQNEAQ. This CDR3 comprises 15 residues. After removal of 1 base from V and 8 bases from J, the junction contained 3 bases not matched to a gene. This sample is drawn from a study of blood T cell repertoires in COVID-19. Generated by immunoSEQ multiplex PCR, the TCRdb table keeps only in-frame clones and is missing some. Of more than 150,000 clones in the sample, 80% are singletons; the top ten hold approximately 15%. The source material was PBMCs or T cells enriched from blood (not recorded which). The chain uses TRBV7-8 and TRBJ2-1, with 12 bases identical to TRBD2. The source is a man between 60 and 75 years old who had been exposed to COVID-19. The CDR3 loop reads CASSLGLAGVYEQFF. The CDR3 bases are TGTGCCAGCAGCTTAGGACTAGCGGGAGTCTATGAGCAGTTCTTC.